The 14 T cell receptor beta chains below all came from one sample that was sequenced in a study of blood T cell repertoires in COVID-19. Some clones are missing from TCRdb's copy, which holds only in-frame ones; the method was immunoSEQ multiplex PCR. The sample lists about 210,000 clones; approximately 90% were seen once. Sequenced input: peripheral blood. The receptors come from a woman aged 40 to 49 with acute or convalescent COVID-19.

This sequence joins TRBV6-6 and TRBJ1-5; perhaps TRBD1 as D (5 bases). The CDR3 length is 13 residues. The germline V gene encodes CDR1 MNHNY and CDR2 SVGAGI (reference sequence). The V end was cut by 5 bases, the J end by 5 bases, with 10 bases between. The CDR3 DNA reads TGTGCCAGCAGTCCCCAGGGTCATCAGCCCCAGCATTTT. It specifies CASSPQGHQPQHF.

This clone was picked up a small number of times. V usage is TRBV10-1 and J usage is TRBJ1-3, with unresolved D. This CDR3 region has 16 residues. Deletions cut 0 bases from V and 0 bases from J, with 9 bases between. The germline CDR1 and CDR2 sequences are WNHNN and SYGVQD (reference sequence). Here the CDR3 reads CASSESGAGSGNTIYF. DNA for the CDR3: TGCGCCAGCAGTGAGTCGGGAGCGGGCTCTGGAAACACCATATATTTT.

The chain links TRBV5-1 to TRBJ2-3, with a tentative D call TRBD2 (7 bases). V was cut by 4 bases and J by 3 bases, with 12 bases left in between. Germline V gene lookup returns CDR1 SGHRS and CDR2 YFSETQ. This CDR3 has 14 residues. DNA of the CDR3: TGCGCCAGCAGCCCTCGGGGGGCGACAGATACGCAGTATTTT. It yields the protein CASSPRGATDTQYF.

The genes are TRBV7-6 and TRBJ1-1; possibly TRBD1 for D (6 bases). Germline CDR1 SGHVS, CDR2 FNYEAQ. The V end was cut by 5 bases, the J end by 0 bases, with 13 bases between. This CDR3 comprises 15 residues. The CDR3 DNA sequence: TGTGCCAGCAGCCCCAGGACAGAAATGAACACTGAAGCTTTCTTT. Residues: CASSPRTEMNTEAFF. Full variable domain (outside the CDR3, taken from reference TRBV7-6 and TRBJ1-1): GAGVSQSPRYKVTKRGQDVALRCDPISGHVSLYWYRQALGQGPEFLTYFNYEAQQDKSGLPNDRFSAERPEGSISTLTIQRTEQRDSAMYRCASSPRTEMNTEAFFGQGTRLTVV.

This chain uses TRBV5-5 with TRBJ1-1; 8 positions agree with TRBD1. CDR3 size: 15 residues. Germline values: CDR1 SGHKS, CDR2 YYEKEE (reference sequence). Trimming removed 3 bases from V and 4 bases from J; junction bases left unmatched: 8. CDR3 amino acids: CASSSADRGFTEAFF. DNA for the CDR3: TGTGCCAGCAGCTCGGCCGACAGGGGATTCACTGAAGCTTTCTTT.

This clone was seen only once. The rearrangement links TRBV19 to TRBJ1-2, with D perhaps TRBD1 (6 bases). CDR1 LNHDA and CDR2 SQIVND come from the germline V gene (reference sequence). The CDR3 spans 12 residues. Between the trimmed V and J ends, which lost 3 bases and 5 bases, there was a span of 7 bases. CDR3 in amino acids: CASSIGQYGYTF. The CDR3 DNA follows: TGTGCCAGTAGTATCGGACAGTATGGCTACACCTTC.

The chain joins TRBV11-2 to TRBJ1-1; 8 bases match TRBD1. Germline V gene lookup returns CDR1 SGHAT and CDR2 FQNNGV. With 6 bases clipped from V and 4 bases from J, the junction kept 10 bases outside the gene matches. The CDR3 runs to 15 residues. CDR3 amino acids: CASRTDRGRFTEAFF. The CDR3 coding sequence is TGTGCCAGCAGAACCGACAGGGGTCGATTCACTGAAGCTTTCTTT.

The V and J genes are TRBV15 and TRBJ1-5; 7 positions match TRBD1. V gave up 5 bases and J gave up 5 bases; unmatched junction bases: 9. The CDR3 totals 15 residues. CDR1 is LNHNV and CDR2 is YYDKDF in the germline V gene (reference sequence). As DNA, the CDR3 is TGTGCCACCAGCGAGGACGGGACAGTGGATCAGCCCCAGCATTTT. It encodes CATSEDGTVDQPQHF.

This sequence joins TRBV6-5 and TRBJ1-5, with D possibly being TRBD1 (6 bases). This CDR3 comprises 15 residues. V was clipped by 4 bases and J by 2 bases, with 12 bases between them. The germline CDR1 and CDR2 sequences are MNHEY and SVGAGI. CDR3 region: CASSSKGQRNQPQHF. CDR3 coding DNA: TGTGCCAGCAGTTCGAAAGGACAGCGCAATCAGCCCCAGCATTTT.

The CDR3 here is CASSLRTANSPLHF. Here the CDR3 DNA reads TGTGCCAGCTCACTGCGGACAGCAAATTCACCCCTCCACTTT. This sequence joins TRBV18 and TRBJ1-6; TRBD1 might be the D (6 bases). V dropped 4 bases and J dropped 7 bases, with 11 bases sitting between them. This CDR3 region has 14 residues. The germline gives CDR1 KGHSH, CDR2 LQKENI.

This clone came up once. The chain combines TRBV6-5 with TRBJ2-2, with TRBD1 matching over 7 bases. The J segment lost 4 bases and the V segment lost 4 bases, leaving 3 bases of the junction unmatched. The V gene's germline CDR1 is MNHEY and CDR2 SVGAGI. The CDR3 has 14 amino acids. The CDR3 DNA is TGTGCCAGCAGTTTACAGGGGAGCACCGGGGAGCTGTTTTTT. It encodes CASSLQGSTGELFF.

On this clone: This same CDR3 is encoded by further DNA sequences in the sample. V usage is TRBV6-4 and J usage is TRBJ2-3, with a possible D match to TRBD2 (7 bases). Germline V CDR1 and CDR2: MRHNA, SNTAGT. The CDR3 length is 15 residues. Trimming shortened V by 0 bases and J by 2 bases, and 9 bases separated the two germline ends. CDR3 protein: CASSDSGGATDTQYF. The CDR3 coding sequence is TGTGCCAGCAGTGACTCGGGGGGGGCCACAGATACGCAGTATTTT.

V usage is TRBV27 and J usage is TRBJ2-2, with D unclear. The germline CDR1 and CDR2 sequences are MNHEY and SMNVEV (reference sequence). Trimming took 3 bases from V and 1 from J, leaving 9 bases between them. The CDR3 length is 15 residues. The chain's CDR3 is CASSLAVMNTGELFF. The CDR3 coding sequence is TGTGCCAGCAGTTTGGCGGTGATGAACACCGGGGAGCTGTTTTTT.

In this sample, this clone turned up a few times. The chain is built from TRBV5-5 and TRBJ1-6; D ambiguous. There are 16 residues in the CDR3. Trimming stripped 0 bases from V and 0 bases from J, with 7 bases between. Germline CDR1 reads SGHKS; CDR2 reads YYEKEE (reference sequence). The CDR3 DNA sequence: TGTGCCAGCAGCTTGGCGGGGAGCTCCTATAATTCACCCCTCCACTTT. This gives the protein CASSLAGSSYNSPLHF.